This T cell receptor (beta chain) originates from a study of blood T cell repertoires in COVID-19. Study-wide background: Acute and convalescent COVID-19 specimens originated in the United States, Italy and Spain. In each case, the material was cDNA or gDNA derived from T cells, B-cell-depleted T cells, or PBMCs.

The CDR3 is 13 amino acids. V was cut by 3 bases and J by 8 bases, with 11 bases left in between. CDR1 and CDR2 from the germline V gene are SNHLY and FYNNEI. Clones were read by immunoSEQ multiplex PCR, and TCRdb kept only the in-frame ones, dropping some. The data contain 300,000 to 350,000 clones, approximately 88% of them singletons. Seattle researchers signed up patients amid active infection and tracked them longitudinally. This TCR was recovered from a woman aged 25-40 years with COVID-19, enrolled during active disease. Sequenced input: peripheral blood. This sequence joins TRBV2 and TRBJ1-5, with a tentative D call TRBD1 (5 bases). The CDR3 loop is CASSDAGMEPQHF. CDR3 sequence (DNA): TGTGCCAGCAGTGATGCAGGGATGGAGCCCCAGCATTTT.